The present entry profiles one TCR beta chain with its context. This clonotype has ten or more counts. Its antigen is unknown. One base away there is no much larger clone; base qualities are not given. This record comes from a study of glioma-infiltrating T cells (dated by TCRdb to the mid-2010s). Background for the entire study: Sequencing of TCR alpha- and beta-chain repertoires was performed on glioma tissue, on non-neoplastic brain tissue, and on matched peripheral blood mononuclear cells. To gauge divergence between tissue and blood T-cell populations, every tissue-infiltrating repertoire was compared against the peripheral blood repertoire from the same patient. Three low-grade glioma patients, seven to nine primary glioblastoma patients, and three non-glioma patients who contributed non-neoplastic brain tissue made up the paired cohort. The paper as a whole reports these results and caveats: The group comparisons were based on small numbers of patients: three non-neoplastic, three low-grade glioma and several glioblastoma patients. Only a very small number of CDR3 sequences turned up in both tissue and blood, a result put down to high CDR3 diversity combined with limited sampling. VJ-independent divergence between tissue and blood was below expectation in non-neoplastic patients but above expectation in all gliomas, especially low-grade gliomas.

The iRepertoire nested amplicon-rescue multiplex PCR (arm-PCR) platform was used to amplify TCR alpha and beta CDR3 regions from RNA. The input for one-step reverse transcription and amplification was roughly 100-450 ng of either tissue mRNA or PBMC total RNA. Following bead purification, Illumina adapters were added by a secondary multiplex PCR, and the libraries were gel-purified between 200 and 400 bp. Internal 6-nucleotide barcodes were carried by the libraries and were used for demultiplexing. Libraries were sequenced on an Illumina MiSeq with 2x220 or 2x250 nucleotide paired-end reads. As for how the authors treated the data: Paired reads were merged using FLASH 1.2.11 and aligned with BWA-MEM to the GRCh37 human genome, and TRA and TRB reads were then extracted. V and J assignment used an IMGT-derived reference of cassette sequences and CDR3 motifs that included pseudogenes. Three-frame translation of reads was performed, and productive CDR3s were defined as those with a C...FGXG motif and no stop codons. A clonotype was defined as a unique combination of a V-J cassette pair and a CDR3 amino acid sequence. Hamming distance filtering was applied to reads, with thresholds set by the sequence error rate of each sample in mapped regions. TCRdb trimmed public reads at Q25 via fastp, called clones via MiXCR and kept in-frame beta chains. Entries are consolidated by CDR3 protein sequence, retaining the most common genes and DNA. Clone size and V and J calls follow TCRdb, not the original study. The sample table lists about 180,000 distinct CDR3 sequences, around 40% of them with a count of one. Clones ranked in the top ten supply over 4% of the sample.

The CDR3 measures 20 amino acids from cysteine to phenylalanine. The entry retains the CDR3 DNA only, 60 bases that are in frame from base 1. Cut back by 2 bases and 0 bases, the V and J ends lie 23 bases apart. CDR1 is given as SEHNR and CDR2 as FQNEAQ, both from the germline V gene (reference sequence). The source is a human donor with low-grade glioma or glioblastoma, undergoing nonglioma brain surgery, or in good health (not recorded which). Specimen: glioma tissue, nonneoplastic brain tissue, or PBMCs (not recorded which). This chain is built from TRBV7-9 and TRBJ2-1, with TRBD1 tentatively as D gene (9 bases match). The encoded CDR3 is CASSLRETGGTRDSYNEQFF. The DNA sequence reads TGTGCCAGCAGCTTAAGGGAGACAGGGGGGACTAGGGACTCCTACAATGAGCAGTTCTTC.